There are a few counts of the clone carrying this T cell receptor beta chain. As yet, its antigen is unknown. Gene names are the mouse ones. From the germline J gene comes the end of the CDR3, since the read stops 4 residues before it. Once RNA had been extracted, it was reverse transcribed into cDNA to act as the sequencing template. Using immunoSEQ multiplex PCR, the repertoire was profiled, and TCRdb retains in-frame clones only, with some absent. The sample shows over 250,000 clones, none of them appearing just once. These data belong to a study of CD8+ T cells in alopecia areata. About the research overall: C3H/HeJ donors aged roughly 6-12 months with spontaneous alopecia supplied skin grafted onto roughly 6-10-week-old female C3H/HeJ mice.

Study observations and caveats: Mouse data revealed clearer TCR sharing than patient data did, a gap possibly tied to HLA.

After pooling, cutaneous lymph node cells were sorted with CD4, CD8alpha, NKG2D, NKG2ACE and other markers. Germline V gene lookup returns CDR1 LGHNA and CDR2 YNLKQL (reference sequence). CDR3 length: 16 residues. V was clipped by 0 bases and J by 1 base; unmatched bases: 5. The chain has TRBV5 and TRBJ2-7; 8 bases agree with TRBD2. What was sequenced was CD4+ T cells sorted from a lymph node. This receptor was obtained from a C3H/HeJ mouse with alopecia areata. This line is of MHC haplotype H2-k. The sequenced CDR3 bases are TGTGCCAGCAGCCAAGATTGGTCTGGGGGGTCCTAT. It encodes CASSQDWSGGSY. The whole CDR3 sequence is CASSQDWSGGSYEQYF.